This TCR beta chain comes out of a study of Graves' ophthalmopathy and Graves' hyperthyroidism. RNA transcripts were the source from which TCR beta CDR3 regions were amplified. HTBI primers served in a first-round RT-PCR, which a second-round multiplex PCR followed. From the multiplex PCR reads, TCRdb called clonotypes with MiXCR, one entry per CDR3 protein. The table shows approximately 160,000 distinct CDR3 sequences, with just under 40% occurring only once. The CDR3 has 16 residues. Germline CDR1 reads SGHAT; CDR2 reads FQNNGV. V was pared by 1 base and J by 1 base, with 4 bases of the junction left unmatched.

The sequenced material came from peripheral blood. The rearrangement uses TRBV11-2 and TRBJ1-5, with 7 nucleotides matching TRBD1. This clonotype was obtained from a man aged 25-40 years with Graves' ophthalmopathy. Here the CDR3 reads CASSLGGTVSNQPQHF. The CDR3 bases are TGTGCCAGCAGCTTAGGGGGGACAGTGAGCAATCAGCCCCAGCATTTT.